The 23 T cell receptor beta chains listed next were all sequenced from one sample in a study of cytomegalovirus exposure and HLA in healthy donors. Some clones are missing from TCRdb's copy, which holds only in-frame ones; the method was immunoSEQ multiplex PCR. The sample holds about 200,000 clones; about 81% are singletons and the top ten take 1.2%. The sequenced sample consisted of PBMCs. The receptors here all came from a woman aged 30 to 39 in good health and CMV-seronegative.

This clone appeared a few times. The rearrangement links TRBV7-9 to TRBJ2-5; 13 bases are shared with TRBD2. Germline assignment: CDR1 SEHNR and CDR2 FQNEAQ (reference sequence). The CDR3 totals 15 residues. With 5 bases clipped from V and 4 bases from J, the junction kept 4 bases outside the gene matches. In DNA, the CDR3 is TGTGCCAGCAGCCAACTAGCGGGAGGGGGAGAGACCCAGTACTTC. This codes for CASSQLAGGGETQYF.

The genes are TRBV19 and TRBJ2-1, with 12 bases fitting TRBD2. The CDR3 contains 17 residues. Germline V gives CDR1 LNHDA, CDR2 SQIVND (reference sequence). J gave up 4 bases and V 7 bases, and 11 bases lay outside the gene matches. The CDR3 DNA follows: TGTGCCAGTAACCTAGCGGGGGGGCCCGGATCTTACAATGAGCAGTTCTTC. Its translation is CASNLAGGPGSYNEQFF.

This chain joins TRBV18 and TRBJ2-7; 14 bases line up with TRBD2. This CDR3 is 20 amino acids long. In germline, CDR1 is KGHSH, CDR2 LQKENI. Unmatched junction bases numbered 15, after V lost 2 bases and J lost 3 bases. The CDR3 sequence: CASSPSIRLAGGPPIYEQYF. For the CDR3, the DNA is TGTGCCAGCTCACCAAGTATACGACTAGCGGGAGGGCCCCCAATCTACGAGCAGTACTTC.

This chain connects TRBV6-5 to TRBJ1-6, with D unclear. Per the germline V gene, CDR1 is MNHEY and CDR2 is SVGAGI. Trimming removed 5 bases from V and 5 bases from J, with 7 bases in between. The CDR3 is made up of 13 amino acids. CDR3 sequence (DNA): TGTGCCAGCAGTAAACAAAATAATTCACCCCTCCACTTT. Translation gives CASSKQNNSPLHF.

The chain combines TRBV14 with TRBJ2-7; D may be TRBD1 (6 bases). The germline gives CDR1 SGHDN, CDR2 FVKESK. This CDR3 has 14 amino acids. The V end lost 4 bases, the J end lost 7 bases, and 17 bases lay between the germline ends. CDR3: CASSPVTYRDEQYF. The CDR3 bases are TGTGCCAGCAGCCCAGTAACGTACAGGGATGAGCAGTACTTC.

The gene calls are TRBV30 and TRBJ1-2; TRBD1 matches 8 bases. CDR1 is GTSNPN and CDR2 is SVGIG in the germline V gene (reference sequence). Trimming removed 0 bases from V and 5 bases from J; junction bases left unmatched: 2. This CDR3 has 13 residues. The CDR3 spells CAWSVGTGYGYTF. In DNA form, the CDR3 reads TGTGCCTGGAGTGTAGGGACAGGTTATGGCTACACCTTC.

This clone was seen more than once but under ten times. The gene calls are TRBV5-1 and TRBJ1-6; no definite D call. The germline V gene has CDR1 SGHRS and CDR2 YFSETQ. The CDR3 is made up of 15 amino acids. With 2 bases removed from V and 6 bases from J, the gap between germline ends came to 12 bases. The CDR3 nucleotides read TGCGCCAGCAGCTTAATCCCGTCCGGTAATTCACCCCTCCACTTT. Amino acid sequence: CASSLIPSGNSPLHF.

This rearrangement joins TRBV7-2 to TRBJ1-4; the match to TRBD1 covers 8 bases. The CDR3 has 15 residues. V shed 1 base and J 5 bases; nucleotides not matched to a gene: 3. Germline CDR1 is SGHTA and CDR2 is FQGNSA. CDR3 DNA sequence: TGTGCCAGCAGCTTAGGGGACAGGCCCAATGAAAAACTGTTTTTT. Translated: CASSLGDRPNEKLFF.

The CDR3 nucleotides read TGTGCCAGCGCGGGTCGCCCCCCGACTAGGAATGAGCAGTTCTTC. Translated, it gives CASAGRPPTRNEQFF. This chain connects TRBV27 to TRBJ2-1, with a possible D match to TRBD2 (6 bases). The CDR3 is 15 amino acids. Germline CDR1 is MNHEY and CDR2 is SMNVEV (reference sequence). The germline V and J ends were trimmed by 8 bases and 7 bases, with 21 bases remaining between them.

The chain uses TRBV9 and TRBJ2-7; TRBD2 aligns across 9 bases. Germline V lookup: CDR1 SGDLS, CDR2 YYNGEE. The CDR3 totals 15 residues. Unmatched junction bases numbered 3, after V lost 0 bases and J lost 2 bases. The CDR3 region is CASSVASGTPYEQYF. The DNA of the CDR3 is TGTGCCAGCAGCGTAGCTAGCGGGACCCCCTACGAGCAGTACTTC.

The chain joins TRBV19 to TRBJ2-7; 9 nucleotides align to TRBD1. The CDR3 is made up of 14 amino acids. The germline CDR1 and CDR2 sequences are LNHDA and SQIVND (reference sequence). V dropped 6 bases and J dropped 5; count of bases not matched to a gene: 8. This chain's CDR3 is CASRSGTGRNEQYF. The CDR3 DNA sequence: TGTGCCAGTAGGTCCGGGACAGGGAGGAACGAGCAGTACTTC.

The chain has TRBV18 and TRBJ1-5; possible D gene TRBD1, 5 bases. Germline V lookup: CDR1 KGHSH, CDR2 LQKENI. Trimming stripped 2 bases from V and 5 bases from J, with 10 bases between. This CDR3 contains 14 residues. For the CDR3, the DNA is TGTGCCAGCTCACCAGGGGGGAATTATCAGCCCCAGCATTTT. Its translation: CASSPGGNYQPQHF.

J is TRBJ2-7 and V is TRBV5-6; unclear D gene. V lost 0 bases to trimming and J lost 7 bases, with 11 bases between them. The length of the CDR3 is 13 residues. The germline V gene encodes CDR1 SGHDT and CDR2 YYEEEE. This CDR3 reads CASSLAALGEQYF. The CDR3 DNA follows: TGTGCCAGCAGCTTGGCGGCCCTAGGAGAGCAGTACTTC.

This clone has only one observation. The V and J genes are TRBV9 and TRBJ2-5; TRBD2 agrees at 10 bases. V dropped 2 bases and J dropped 5; count of bases not matched to a gene: 6. Germline CDR1 SGDLS, CDR2 YYNGEE. CDR3 length: 15 residues. The chain's CDR3 is CASSVSSGGRETQYF. The DNA of the CDR3 is TGTGCCAGCAGCGTTAGTAGCGGGGGGAGGGAGACCCAGTACTTC.

The V and J genes are TRBV5-1 and TRBJ1-3; D unclear. Germline CDR1 reads SGHRS; CDR2 reads YFSETQ. Between the trimmed V and J ends, which lost 1 base and 2 bases, there was a span of 4 bases. This CDR3 is 13 amino acids long. CDR3 residues: CASSLTTGNTIYF. The CDR3, as DNA: TGCGCCAGCAGCTTGACAACTGGAAACACCATATATTTT.

This clone has a count of ten or more. The chain links TRBV11-2 to TRBJ1-5; no clear D. Germline values: CDR1 SGHAT, CDR2 FQNNGV. This CDR3 has 14 amino acids. Deletions cut 1 base from V and 6 bases from J, with 10 bases between. CDR3 region: CASSLGRLGQPQHF. The CDR3 nucleotides are TGTGCCAGCAGCTTAGGGCGGCTCGGTCAGCCCCAGCATTTT.

This clone was seen a handful of times. This sequence joins TRBV30 and TRBJ1-2, with 9 bases identical to TRBD1. Losses at the gene ends were 3 bases for V and 4 bases for J; bases not matched to a gene: 9. Germline V gene lookup returns CDR1 GTSNPN and CDR2 SVGIG (reference sequence). This CDR3 spans 15 amino acids. The CDR3 DNA sequence: TGTGCCTGGAGCGTACAACAGGGGGCCGGCTATGGCTACACCTTC. As protein: CAWSVQQGAGYGYTF.

The chain employs TRBV7-8 and TRBJ1-5, with a weak D call TRBD1 (5 bases). Trimming took off 0 bases at V and 11 bases at J, with 17 bases between the two ends. The germline V gene encodes CDR1 SGHVS and CDR2 FQNEAQ. This CDR3 has 15 amino acids. The CDR3 sequence is CASSLALKGSWAQHF. The CDR3 region has the DNA TGTGCCAGCAGCTTAGCACTGAAGGGGTCATGGGCCCAGCATTTT.

The chain links TRBV4-2 to TRBJ1-2, with a weak D call TRBD1 (6 bases). The V end lost 4 bases, the J end lost 6 bases, and 12 bases lay between the germline ends. The CDR3 has 13 residues. CDR1 is LGHNA, CDR2 YNFKEQ, per germline. CDR3 sequence reads: CASSPQGEDGYTF. CDR3 bases: TGTGCCAGCAGCCCACAGGGTGAGGATGGCTACACCTTC.

V usage is TRBV27 and J usage is TRBJ1-5; D is perhaps TRBD1 (6 bases). This CDR3 region has 15 residues. Germline CDR1 MNHEY, CDR2 SMNVEV (reference sequence). The V end lost 2 bases, the J end lost 11 bases, and 19 bases lay between the germline ends. The CDR3 is CASSLTGFDPGAQHF. The CDR3 DNA follows: TGTGCCAGCAGTTTAACAGGATTCGATCCAGGGGCCCAGCATTTT.

The chain joins TRBV19 to TRBJ1-1; TRBD1 might be the D (6 bases). The germline V gene encodes CDR1 LNHDA and CDR2 SQIVND (reference sequence). With 7 bases removed from V and 1 base from J, the gap between germline ends came to 16 bases. The CDR3 covers 15 residues. The CDR3 DNA reads TGTGCCAGTAATAATCCAGGGGCTGGGAACACTGAAGCTTTCTTT. Protein sequence: CASNNPGAGNTEAFF.

The V and J genes are TRBV27 and TRBJ2-1, with a weak D call TRBD2 (6 bases). V was clipped by 3 bases and J by 0 bases, with 9 bases between them. Germline V gene sequence: CDR1 MNHEY, CDR2 SMNVEV (reference sequence). There are 15 residues in the CDR3. In DNA form, the CDR3 reads TGTGCCAGCAGTTTTGCCGGGAGCTCCTACAATGAGCAGTTCTTC. This gives the protein CASSFAGSSYNEQFF.

The V call is TRBV7-6, the J call TRBJ2-3, with 7 nucleotides matching TRBD2. The ends lost 7 bases at V and 1 base at J; junction bases unmatched: 11. This CDR3 region has 16 residues. The germline V gene has CDR1 SGHVS and CDR2 FNYEAQ. In DNA, the CDR3 is TGTGCCAGCACCCTTAGTGGACTAGGACGCACAGATACGCAGTATTTT. This codes for CASTLSGLGRTDTQYF.